This T cell receptor beta chain was obtained from a study of blood T cell repertoires in COVID-19. About the research overall: From T cells, B-cell-depleted T cells, or PBMCs came the material, which was cDNA or gDNA.

Here immunoSEQ multiplex PCR was the method, and the copy in TCRdb shows in-frame clones only, minus some. The sample shows 200,000 to 300,000 clones, around nine tenths of them seen only once. The CDR3 consists of 14 residues. Germline lookup yields CDR1 LNHDA and CDR2 SQIVND (reference sequence). With 5 bases removed from V and 7 bases from J, the gap between germline ends came to 15 bases. The receptor's source is a woman aged 55 to 70 with COVID-19, enrolled during active disease. The sample comprised peripheral blood. The V gene is TRBV19, the J gene TRBJ2-4, with D possibly TRBD1 on 8 matching bases. The CDR3 loop reads CASSVGQGGNIQYF. CDR3 DNA: TGTGCCAGTAGTGTTGGACAGGGAGGGAACATTCAGTACTTC. Variable domain in full (rest from reference TRBV19 and TRBJ2-4): DGGITQSPKYLFRKEGQNVTLSCEQNLNHDAMYWYRQDPGQGLRLIYYSQIVNDFQKGDIAEGYSVSREKKESFPLTVTSAQKNPTAFYLCASSVGQGGNIQYFGAGTRLSVL.